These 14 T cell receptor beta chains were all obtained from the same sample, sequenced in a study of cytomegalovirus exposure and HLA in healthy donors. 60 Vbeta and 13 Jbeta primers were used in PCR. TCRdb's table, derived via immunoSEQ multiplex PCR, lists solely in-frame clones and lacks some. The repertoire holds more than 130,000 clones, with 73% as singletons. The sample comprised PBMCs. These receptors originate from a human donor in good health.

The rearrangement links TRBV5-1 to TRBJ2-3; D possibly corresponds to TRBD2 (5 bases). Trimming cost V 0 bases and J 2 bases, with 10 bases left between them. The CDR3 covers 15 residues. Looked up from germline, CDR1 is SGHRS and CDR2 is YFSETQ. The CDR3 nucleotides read TGCGCCAGCAGCTTGGGGACCGGACTCACAGATACGCAGTATTTT. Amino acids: CASSLGTGLTDTQYF.

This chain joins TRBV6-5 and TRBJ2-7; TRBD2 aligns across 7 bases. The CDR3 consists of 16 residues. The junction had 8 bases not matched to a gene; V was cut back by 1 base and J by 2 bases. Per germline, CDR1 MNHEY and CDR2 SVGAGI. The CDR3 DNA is TGTGCCAGCAGTTACTATCCCGCTAGCGGCACCTACGAGCAGTACTTC. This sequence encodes CASSYYPASGTYEQYF.

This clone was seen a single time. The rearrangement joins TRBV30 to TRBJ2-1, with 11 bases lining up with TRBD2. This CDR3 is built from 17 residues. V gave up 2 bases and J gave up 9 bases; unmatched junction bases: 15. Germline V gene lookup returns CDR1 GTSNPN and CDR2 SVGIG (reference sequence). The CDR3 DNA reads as TGTGCCTGGAGTTCTGATAGCGGGAGGGCTTGGCGCTCTGAGCAGTTCTTC. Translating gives CAWSSDSGRAWRSEQFF.

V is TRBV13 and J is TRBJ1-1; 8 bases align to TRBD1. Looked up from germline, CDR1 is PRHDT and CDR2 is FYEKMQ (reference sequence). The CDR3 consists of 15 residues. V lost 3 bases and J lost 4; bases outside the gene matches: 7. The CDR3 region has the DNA TGTGCCAGCAGCTTTGGACCGACAGGGGTCACTGAAGCTTTCTTT. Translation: CASSFGPTGVTEAFF.

Here the CDR3 reads CASSKVLGRGPLNTGELFF. The CDR3 nucleotides read TGTGCCAGCAGCAAAGTCCTCGGCAGGGGCCCCTTGAACACCGGGGAGCTGTTTTTT. This chain joins TRBV21-1 and TRBJ2-2; TRBD1 is the table's D call and was not checked against the DNA. TRBV21-1 is a pseudogene segment. This CDR3 region has 19 residues.

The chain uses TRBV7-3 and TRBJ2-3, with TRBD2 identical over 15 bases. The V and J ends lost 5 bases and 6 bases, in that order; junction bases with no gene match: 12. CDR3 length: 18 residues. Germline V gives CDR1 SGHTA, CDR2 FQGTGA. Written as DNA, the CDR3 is TGTGCCAGCAGCCTAAAGGGGACTAGCGGGGGGCCAGGGGATACGCAGTATTTT. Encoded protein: CASSLKGTSGGPGDTQYF.

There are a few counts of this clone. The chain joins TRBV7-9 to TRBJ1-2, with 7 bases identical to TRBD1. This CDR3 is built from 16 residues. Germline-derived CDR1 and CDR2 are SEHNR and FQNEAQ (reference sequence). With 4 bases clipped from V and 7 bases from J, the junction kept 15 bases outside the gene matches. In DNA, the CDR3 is TGTGCCAGCAGCTCCAGGCGCCGGACAGGAATCGGTGGCTACACCTTC. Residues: CASSSRRRTGIGGYTF.

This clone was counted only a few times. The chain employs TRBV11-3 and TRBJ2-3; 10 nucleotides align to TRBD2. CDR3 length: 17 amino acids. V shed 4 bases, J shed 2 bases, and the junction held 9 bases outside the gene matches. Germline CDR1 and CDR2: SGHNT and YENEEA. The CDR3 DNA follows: TGTGCCAGCAGCTCTCGGGGCAGCGGGGGGGCCACAGATACGCAGTATTTT. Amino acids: CASSSRGSGGATDTQYF.

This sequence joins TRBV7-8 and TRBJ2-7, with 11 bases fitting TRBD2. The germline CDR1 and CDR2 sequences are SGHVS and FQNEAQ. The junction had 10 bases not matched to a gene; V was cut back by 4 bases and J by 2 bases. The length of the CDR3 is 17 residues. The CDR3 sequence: CASSSTVAGGLTYEQYF. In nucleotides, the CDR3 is TGTGCCAGCAGCTCCACGGTAGCGGGAGGGCTTACCTACGAGCAGTACTTC.

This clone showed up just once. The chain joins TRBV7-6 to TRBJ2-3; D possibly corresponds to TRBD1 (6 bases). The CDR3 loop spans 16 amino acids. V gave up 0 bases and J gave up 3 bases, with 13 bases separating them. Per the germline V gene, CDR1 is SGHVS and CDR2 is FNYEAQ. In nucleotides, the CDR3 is TGTGCCAGCAGCTTAGCGGGACACTCCTTTACAGATACGCAGTATTTT. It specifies CASSLAGHSFTDTQYF.

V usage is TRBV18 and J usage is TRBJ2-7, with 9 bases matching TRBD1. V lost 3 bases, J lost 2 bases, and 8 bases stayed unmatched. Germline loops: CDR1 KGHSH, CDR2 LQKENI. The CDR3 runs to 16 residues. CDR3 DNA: TGTGCCAGCTCACCTACGACCGGGACAGGGACCTACGAGCAGTACTTC. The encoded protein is CASSPTTGTGTYEQYF. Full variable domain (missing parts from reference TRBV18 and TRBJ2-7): NAGVMQNPRHLVRRRGQEARLRCSPMKGHSHVYWYRQLPEEGLKFMVYLQKENIIDESGMPKERFSAEFPKEGPSILRIQQVVRGDSAAYFCASSPTTGTGTYEQYFGPGTRLTVT.

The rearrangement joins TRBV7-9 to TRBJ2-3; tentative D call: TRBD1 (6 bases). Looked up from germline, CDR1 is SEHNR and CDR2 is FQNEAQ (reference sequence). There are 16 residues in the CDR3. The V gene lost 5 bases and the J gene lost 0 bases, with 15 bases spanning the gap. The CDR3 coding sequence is TGTGCCAGCAGCCCAGGAGCAGGGGCTAGCACAGATACGCAGTATTTT. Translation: CASSPGAGASTDTQYF.

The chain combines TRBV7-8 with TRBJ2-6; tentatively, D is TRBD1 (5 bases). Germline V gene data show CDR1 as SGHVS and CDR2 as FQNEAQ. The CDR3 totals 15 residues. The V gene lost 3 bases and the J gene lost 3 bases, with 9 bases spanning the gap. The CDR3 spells CASSFPGNGANVLTF. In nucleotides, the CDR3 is TGTGCCAGCAGCTTCCCAGGGAATGGGGCCAACGTCCTGACTTTC.

The CDR3, as DNA: TGTGCCAGCAGCCGAGCGGGGGGGCCCTACAATGAGCAGTTCTTC. This encodes CASSRAGGPYNEQFF. The rearrangement links TRBV7-9 to TRBJ2-1, with 10 positions matching TRBD2. The length of the CDR3 is 15 residues. The trim removed 5 bases at V and 2 bases at J, leaving 3 bases unmatched. Germline assignment: CDR1 SEHNR and CDR2 FQNEAQ (reference sequence).